The 12 T cell receptor beta chains presented below share a single source sample, sequenced in a study of blood T cell repertoires in COVID-19. The protocol was immunoSEQ multiplex PCR, while the TCRdb copy is restricted to in-frame clones and leaves out a portion. The sample lists 60,000 to 75,000 clones, about 80% occurring once. Sequencing was done on a sample of peripheral blood. Receptor source: an elderly woman with acute or convalescent COVID-19.

V is TRBV29-1 and J is TRBJ1-3; D gene ambiguous. With 6 bases removed from V and 4 bases from J, the gap between germline ends came to 19 bases. CDR1 SQVTM and CDR2 ANQGSEA come from the germline V gene. The CDR3 covers 15 residues. The CDR3 bases are TGCAGCGTCCGCACGGGGTCGGGTATCGGAAACACCATATATTTT. It specifies CSVRTGSGIGNTIYF.

The chain has TRBV18 and TRBJ2-2; D is perhaps TRBD1 (6 bases). V was clipped by 1 base and J by 1 base, with 7 bases between them. CDR3 length equals 15 residues. Germline V gene data show CDR1 as KGHSH and CDR2 as LQKENI. The CDR3: CASSPQDRNTGELFF. The CDR3 DNA is TGTGCCAGCTCACCACAGGACAGGAACACCGGGGAGCTGTTTTTT.

This chain uses TRBV7-2 with TRBJ2-7; 8 bases fit TRBD1. CDR1 is SGHTA and CDR2 is FQGNSA in the germline V gene. With V trimmed by 5 bases and J by 0 bases, 6 bases remained unmatched. The CDR3 runs 15 residues. CDR3 protein: CASSHGTGGSYEQYF. CDR3 DNA sequence: TGTGCCAGCAGCCACGGGACAGGCGGCTCCTACGAGCAGTACTTC.

This clone was recorded once. V and J are TRBV24-1 and TRBJ2-2, with 9 bases matching TRBD1. The CDR3 totals 15 residues. The germline CDR1 and CDR2 sequences are KGHDR and SFDVKD. After removal of 7 bases from V and 4 bases from J, the junction contained 6 bases not matched to a gene. The CDR3 nucleotides read TGTGCCACCAGCCACAGGGGGCGCGGCACCGGGGAGCTGTTTTTT. Encoded protein: CATSHRGRGTGELFF.

This clone has a handful of counts. The V call is TRBV18, the J call TRBJ1-4; D possibly corresponds to TRBD1 (5 bases). This CDR3 contains 15 residues. The germline V and J ends were trimmed by 3 bases and 0 bases, with 8 bases remaining between them. Germline CDR1 and CDR2: KGHSH and LQKENI. The CDR3 loop reads CASSPRAATNEKLFF. Written as DNA, the CDR3 is TGTGCCAGCTCACCCAGGGCTGCAACTAATGAAAAACTGTTTTTT.

The chain carries TRBV7-9 and TRBJ2-2; tentative D call: TRBD2 (6 bases). V dropped 5 bases and J dropped 4 bases, with 14 bases sitting between them. The germline V gene has CDR1 SEHNR and CDR2 FQNEAQ (reference sequence). There are 15 residues in the CDR3. The CDR3 DNA reads as TGTGCCAGCAGCCGGCGGGATGTGGGCACCGGGGAGCTGTTTTTT. The encoded protein is CASSRRDVGTGELFF.

This clone was counted a single time. CDR3 coding DNA: TGTGCCAGCAGCTATACTAGCGGTTGGTCCTACGAGCAGTACTTC. Residues: CASSYTSGWSYEQYF. The rearrangement joins TRBV7-8 to TRBJ2-7, with 8 bases identical to TRBD2. Germline trimming cut 4 bases from V and 1 base from J; bases unmatched to any gene: 6. The CDR3 runs to 15 residues. The germline V gene has CDR1 SGHVS and CDR2 FQNEAQ.

This clone was seen a single time. This chain connects TRBV27 to TRBJ1-6; D gene ambiguous. CDR3 length equals 14 residues. The germline V gene encodes CDR1 MNHEY and CDR2 SMNVEV (reference sequence). Between the trimmed V and J ends, which lost 2 bases and 5 bases, there was a span of 7 bases. CDR3 residues: CASSLDGNNSPLHF. The CDR3 coding sequence is TGTGCCAGCAGTTTAGACGGGAATAATTCACCCCTCCACTTT.

This sequence joins TRBV7-2 and TRBJ2-7, with D maybe TRBD2 (5 bases). V lost 5 bases, J lost 0 bases, and 17 bases lay in between. This CDR3 has 16 residues. Germline-derived CDR1 and CDR2 are SGHTA and FQGNSA. This chain's CDR3 is CASSRERLANSYEQYF. The CDR3 bases are TGTGCCAGCAGCCGCGAGCGGCTAGCCAACTCCTACGAGCAGTACTTC.

The J gene is TRBJ2-7, the V gene TRBV19; D possibly corresponds to TRBD1 (6 bases). The CDR3 runs to 13 residues. V lost 6 bases to trimming and J lost 2 bases, with 11 bases between them. Per germline, CDR1 LNHDA and CDR2 SQIVND (reference sequence). The CDR3 sequence is CASRGHQTYEQYF. The CDR3 DNA sequence: TGTGCCAGTAGGGGACATCAGACCTACGAGCAGTACTTC.

The genes are TRBV6-1 and TRBJ2-2; 7 bases match TRBD2. CDR1 MNHNS and CDR2 SASEGT come from the germline V gene. V lost 1 base, J lost 2 bases, and 10 bases stayed unmatched. The CDR3 has 18 amino acids. CDR3 DNA sequence: TGTGCCAGCAGTGAAGAGCCCACTAGCGTTGGAAACACCGGGGAGCTGTTTTTT. It encodes CASSEEPTSVGNTGELFF.

The chain is built from TRBV29-1 and TRBJ1-1; perhaps TRBD1 as D (5 bases). This CDR3 is 13 amino acids long. Germline CDR1 reads SQVTM; CDR2 reads ANQGSEA. V gave up 7 bases and J gave up 5 bases, with 17 bases separating them. DNA of the CDR3: TGCAGCGCCAGCCCGGGGGGTGGGACTGAAGCTTTCTTT. This codes for CSASPGGGTEAFF.